Following are 10 T cell receptor beta chains from one sample sequenced in a study of PD-1 blockade in classical Hodgkin lymphoma. Libraries were prepared by immunoSEQ multiplex PCR; TCRdb keeps only in-frame clonotypes and omits some of them. Here the sample spans about 27,000 clones, approximately 80% being singletons. Every patient had relapsed following autologous stem cell transplantation, and cohorts differed in brentuximab vedotin exposure. Purification of CD4+ T cells from thawed PBMCs was achieved by magnetic negative selection. Sequencing used CD4+ T cells from blood, obtained at baseline. All receptors derive from a human donor with classical Hodgkin lymphoma.

This chain links TRBV6-1 with TRBJ1-1; no reliable D call. This CDR3 has 12 residues. V lost 6 bases to trimming and J lost 1 base, with 6 bases between them. CDR1 is MNHNS, CDR2 SASEGT, per germline. In DNA form, the CDR3 reads TGTGCCAGCAGAACCCCGAACACTGAAGCTTTCTTT. Translated: CASRTPNTEAFF.

This CDR3 reads CASSDSAGGEAFF. CDR3 bases: TGTGCCAGCAGTGACTCCGCAGGGGGAGAAGCTTTCTTT. V and J are TRBV6-4 and TRBJ1-1, with TRBD1 matching over 7 bases. The CDR3 is 13 amino acids. V gave up 0 bases and J gave up 8 bases; unmatched junction bases: 3. Germline CDR1 and CDR2: MRHNA and SNTAGT.

This rearrangement joins TRBV19 to TRBJ1-1; weak D call: TRBD1 (5 bases). The V and J ends lost 2 bases and 3 bases respectively, with 10 bases between them. CDR1 and CDR2 from the germline V gene are LNHDA and SQIVND (reference sequence). The length of the CDR3 is 14 residues. The DNA for the CDR3 is TGTGCCAGTAGTATACGGGGGAGGGACACTGAAGCTTTCTTT. The encoded protein is CASSIRGRDTEAFF.

V is TRBV7-8 and J is TRBJ1-4; no reliable D call. Trimming took off 5 bases at V and 0 bases at J, with 7 bases between the two ends. The CDR3 runs 14 residues. Germline CDR1 reads SGHVS; CDR2 reads FQNEAQ. DNA for the CDR3: TGTGCCAGCAGCGACCTATCAACTAATGAAAAACTGTTTTTT. It specifies CASSDLSTNEKLFF.

This chain joins TRBV4-1 and TRBJ2-5; D gene unclear. The germline CDR1 and CDR2 sequences are MGHRA and YSYEKL. The CDR3 extends over 13 amino acids. V lost 3 bases and J lost 5, with 10 bases in between. The CDR3, as DNA: TGCGCCAGCAGCCATGGTCTTGGGGAGACCCAGTACTTC. This encodes CASSHGLGETQYF.

V is TRBV28 and J is TRBJ1-3; D perhaps matches TRBD1 (6 bases). Germline V gene sequence: CDR1 MDHEN, CDR2 SYDVKM. The V gene lost 6 bases and the J gene lost 2 bases, with 14 bases spanning the gap. This CDR3 is 15 amino acids long. Written as DNA, the CDR3 is TGTGCCAGCAGCCACAGGGATAGCACTGGAAACACCATATATTTT. Its translation: CASSHRDSTGNTIYF.

This chain connects TRBV19 to TRBJ2-1; 12 bases line up with TRBD1. CDR1 LNHDA and CDR2 SQIVND come from the germline V gene (reference sequence). The V and J ends lost 0 bases and 12 bases, in that order; junction bases with no gene match: 3. There are 14 residues in the CDR3. The CDR3 DNA is TGTGCCAGTAGTATAGAGGGACAGGGGGCCCGGCAGTTCTTC. Protein sequence: CASSIEGQGARQFF.

This sequence joins TRBV19 and TRBJ2-7; D gene ambiguous. The CDR3 sequence is 13 residues long. The germline V and J ends were trimmed by 0 bases and 7 bases, with 10 bases remaining between them. Germline V gene lookup returns CDR1 LNHDA and CDR2 SQIVND (reference sequence). CDR3 protein: CASSIESEGEQYF. The CDR3 DNA is TGTGCCAGTAGTATAGAGAGCGAAGGGGAGCAGTACTTC.

This rearrangement joins TRBV6-5 to TRBJ1-2, with D unresolved. V lost 0 bases to trimming and J lost 6 bases, with 11 bases between them. The CDR3 is made up of 14 amino acids. CDR1 and CDR2 (germline): MNHEY, SVGAGI. As DNA, the CDR3 is TGTGCCAGCAGTTACTCGGGAGGGTTCGATGGCTACACCTTC. Encoded protein: CASSYSGGFDGYTF.

This sequence joins TRBV7-9 and TRBJ2-3; 14 nucleotides line up with TRBD2. The length of the CDR3 is 19 residues. V lost 4 bases and J lost 2; bases outside the gene matches: 11. Per germline, CDR1 SEHNR and CDR2 FQNEAQ (reference sequence). CDR3 sequence reads: CASSYLTLGLAGVTDTQYF. CDR3 coding DNA: TGTGCCAGCAGCTACCTAACTCTGGGACTAGCGGGGGTCACAGATACGCAGTATTTT.